The next 18 T cell receptor beta chains were all read from a single sample in a study of read filtering for tumor transcriptome and immune sequencing. The library was built from about 400 ng RNA with molecular barcoded adaptors for alpha/delta and beta/gamma chains. TCRdb redid the calling of the reads with MiXCR, one entry per CDR3 protein. The sample has under 25,000 distinct CDR3 sequences; about 13% are singletons. Material: a population of CD138-negative cells sorted from bone marrow. The origin of the receptors is a donor aged 40 or over with multiple myeloma.

The table lists this clonotype with many counts. CDR3 nucleotide sequence: TGCGCCAGCAGTCCCCGGGATGGCACAGATACGCAGTATTTT. Translated: CASSPRDGTDTQYF. J is TRBJ2-3 and V is TRBV10-1, with D tentatively TRBD2 (5 bases). V was cut by 5 bases and J by 1 base, with 10 bases left in between. Looked up from germline, CDR1 is WNHNN and CDR2 is SYGVQD (reference sequence). CDR3 length equals 14 residues.

This clonotype was seen a few times. In DNA form, the CDR3 reads TGTGCCATCAGTGAGTCGACAGCGGGGGTCTTTCAGCAGTACTTC. Translation: CAISESTAGVFQQYF. The genes are TRBV10-3 and TRBJ2-7, with TRBD2 matching 8 bases. CDR1 and CDR2 from the germline V gene are ENHRY and SYGVKD. This CDR3 comprises 15 residues. J gave up 8 bases and V 0 bases, and 9 bases lay outside the gene matches.

This clonotype was seen repeatedly, ten times or more. V gene TRBV5-1 combines with J gene TRBJ2-7; possible D gene TRBD1, 5 bases. Germline V lookup: CDR1 SGHRS, CDR2 YFSETQ. V dropped 4 bases and J dropped 3 bases, with 8 bases sitting between them. The CDR3 covers 12 residues. CDR3 protein: CASSLQGYEQYF. Written as DNA, the CDR3 is TGCGCCAGCAGCCTTCAGGGCTACGAGCAGTACTTC. Variable domain in full (rest from reference TRBV5-1 and TRBJ2-7): KAGVTQTPRYLIKTRGQQVTLSCSPISGHRSVSWYQQTPGQGLQFLFEYFSETQRNKGNFPGRFSGRQFSNSRSEMNVSTLELGDSALYLCASSLQGYEQYFGPGTRLTVT.

At least ten counts were recorded for this clonotype. The V and J genes are TRBV29-1 and TRBJ2-3; D gene unclear. CDR1 is SQVTM and CDR2 is ANQGSEA in the germline V gene. This CDR3 has 13 amino acids. The V end lost 6 bases, the J end lost 3 bases, and 13 bases lay between the germline ends. CDR3 in amino acids: CSVGQDATDTQYF. Here the CDR3 DNA reads TGCAGCGTGGGCCAGGACGCAACAGATACGCAGTATTTT.

Many counts were recorded for this clonotype. The chain joins TRBV5-4 to TRBJ2-7; 13 nucleotides align to TRBD2. The junction had 4 bases not matched to a gene; V was cut back by 0 bases and J by 1 base. Germline V gene data show CDR1 as SGHNT and CDR2 as YYREEE (reference sequence). This CDR3 contains 17 residues. The CDR3 region is CASSLDGLAGVSYEQYF. Here the CDR3 DNA reads TGTGCCAGCAGCTTGGATGGACTAGCGGGAGTTTCCTACGAGCAGTACTTC.

In regard to this clonotype: Without the conserved terminal phenylalanine or tryptophan, this CDR3 likely stems from a read error. The J gene is TRBJ2-5, the V gene TRBV20-1; D is possibly TRBD2 (6 bases). The CDR3 runs 12 residues. Germline assignment: CDR1 DFQATT and CDR2 SNEGSKA (reference sequence). Trimming removed 4 bases at V and 3 bases at J, with 9 bases between. The CDR3 sequence is CSATGAKETQYS. CDR3 sequence (DNA): TGCAGTGCTACGGGAGCAAAAGAGACCCAGTACTCC.

This chain connects TRBV28 to TRBJ1-2, with D unclear. CDR3 length: 15 residues. The germline V gene has CDR1 MDHEN and CDR2 SYDVKM. V was cut by 3 bases and J by 1 base, with 12 bases left in between. For the CDR3, the DNA is TGTGCCAGCAGTTTCGGGAGAGGAGTTAACTATGGCTACACCTTC. It is translated as CASSFGRGVNYGYTF.

The chain is built from TRBV28 and TRBJ1-1; D ambiguous. The germline CDR1 and CDR2 sequences are MDHEN and SYDVKM. CDR3 size: 14 residues. Trimming removed 8 bases from V and 2 bases from J, with 15 bases in between. CDR3 sequence (DNA): TGTGCCAGCGCCCCTCGGGGTAGCAACACTGAAGCTTTCTTT. Translated, it gives CASAPRGSNTEAFF.

A remark on this clonotype: At one of its ends the junction is not consistent with the germline gene, which may arise from a read error. The V and J genes are TRBV18 and TRBJ1-2, with D uncertain. The CDR3 sequence is 15 residues long. Germline lookup yields CDR1 KGHSH and CDR2 LQKENI. The CDR3 loop reads CASSLSLGSNYGYTF. CDR3 in DNA: TGTGCTAGCTCACTCAGTTTGGGGTCGAACTATGGCTACACCTTC.

This clonotype came up many times. The chain carries TRBV27 and TRBJ2-1; 10 nucleotides align to TRBD2. V shed 2 bases, J shed 6 bases, and the junction held 13 bases outside the gene matches. Germline lookup yields CDR1 MNHEY and CDR2 SMNVEV (reference sequence). The CDR3 has 18 amino acids. The CDR3 protein is CASSLDLAGVGPGNEQFF. The DNA for the CDR3 is TGTGCCAGCAGTTTAGATCTAGCGGGAGTGGGACCGGGCAATGAGCAGTTCTTC.

This clonotype turned up a few times. One end of the junction does not line up with germline, which may come from a read error. V gene TRBV28 combines with J gene TRBJ2-4; D is possibly TRBD1 (5 bases). Germline values: CDR1 MDHEN, CDR2 SYDVKM. The CDR3 covers 12 residues. The CDR3 DNA reads as TGTGCCAGCAGTCCAGGGCTGGACATTCAGCACTTC. Its protein is CASSPGLDIQHF.

CDR3 sequence reads: CASSRDREETQYF. The CDR3 bases are TGTGCCAGCAGCCGGGACAGGGAAGAGACCCAGTACTTC. This rearrangement joins TRBV7-8 to TRBJ2-5; 9 positions match TRBD1. Per the germline V gene, CDR1 is SGHVS and CDR2 is FQNEAQ. With 5 bases clipped from V and 3 bases from J, the junction kept 1 base outside the gene matches. This CDR3 spans 13 amino acids.

This clonotype was detected ten times or more. The rearrangement links TRBV5-1 to TRBJ2-1; D is possibly TRBD2 (7 bases). Trimming pared 3 bases from V and 5 bases from J, leaving 15 bases between. The CDR3 spans 15 residues. CDR1 SGHRS and CDR2 YFSETQ come from the germline V gene. CDR3 protein: CASSSRGARDNEQFF. The DNA for the CDR3 is TGCGCCAGCAGCTCCCGGGGGGCCAGGGACAATGAGCAGTTCTTC.

This clonotype has ten or more counts. The chain links TRBV12-3 or TRBV12-4 to TRBJ1-5, with 9 nucleotides matching TRBD1. V lost 3 bases and J lost 5; bases outside the gene matches: 2. The CDR3 has 14 amino acids. Written as DNA, the CDR3 is TGTGCCAGCAGTTTTTGGGACAGGGATCAGCCCCAGCATTTT. It translates to CASSFWDRDQPQHF.

This clonotype came up many times. Here the CDR3 DNA reads TGTGCCAGCAGTTTGCAGCAGAATCAGCCCCAGCATTTT. Encoded protein: CASSLQQNQPQHF. The gene calls are TRBV28 and TRBJ1-5; D is unresolved. From germline, CDR1 is MDHEN and CDR2 SYDVKM. Trimming shortened V by 3 bases and J by 4 bases, and 7 bases separated the two germline ends. The CDR3 totals 13 residues.

This clonotype has a count of ten or more. The chain employs TRBV3-1 and TRBJ2-7, with D perhaps being TRBD1 or TRBD2 (5 bases each). CDR3 length: 15 residues. CDR1 LGHDT and CDR2 YNNKEL come from the germline V gene (reference sequence). Trimming took off 4 bases at V and 6 bases at J, with 19 bases between the two ends. This CDR3 is CASSPSQGIGSEQYF. For the CDR3, the DNA is TGTGCCAGCAGCCCTTCTCAGGGAATTGGGAGCGAGCAGTACTTC.

Many counts were recorded for this clonotype. The J gene is TRBJ2-1, the V gene TRBV11-2; unclear D gene. The CDR3 consists of 11 residues. CDR1 is SGHAT, CDR2 FQNNGV, per germline. The germline V and J ends were trimmed by 4 bases and 12 bases, with 10 bases remaining between them. CDR3 protein: CASSSTNTQFF. The DNA of the CDR3 is TGTGCCAGCAGCTCTACAAATACGCAGTTCTTC.

The chain combines TRBV11-2 with TRBJ2-6, with 7 bases fitting TRBD2. J gave up 0 bases and V 1 base, and 6 bases lay outside the gene matches. The CDR3 length is 18 residues. Per the germline V gene, CDR1 is SGHAT and CDR2 is FQNNGV. CDR3 amino acids: CASSLVLAQSSGANVLTF. The DNA for the CDR3 is TGTGCCAGCAGCTTAGTACTAGCGCAGAGCTCTGGGGCCAACGTCCTGACTTTC.